This T cell receptor (beta chain) was recorded in a study of blood T cells in healthy people across ages. Study summary: Template switching caught about one barcoded beta molecule for each two T cells. Study observations and caveats: There was a strong correlation between TCR beta diversity and naive T cell percentage.

Peripheral blood from each donor was collected in a volume of 8 to 10 milliliters. This clonotype was counted a few times. Antigen: not known. Germline assignment: CDR1 LGHNA and CDR2 YSLEER. Trimming shortened V by 0 bases and J by 3 bases, and 11 bases separated the two germline ends. There are 15 residues in the CDR3. Primers used in a second PCR of about 7 to 12 cycles were a sample-barcoded 5' primer and a J-beta primer mix. TCRdb processed the 5' RACE reads anew with MiXCR; each CDR3 protein has one entry. The repertoire includes more than 800,000 distinct CDR3 sequences, 29% of them detected once, and around 16% sits in the top ten.

V gene TRBV4-3 combines with J gene TRBJ1-2; no clear D gene. The specimen sequenced was blood. The TCR comes from an elderly woman in good health. The CDR3 region has the DNA TGCGCCAGCAGCCAAGAGATGGACGGACACTATGGCTACACCTTC. Its protein is CASSQEMDGHYGYTF.